This is a list of T cell receptor beta chains from one sample in a study of blood T cell repertoires in COVID-19. Here immunoSEQ multiplex PCR was the method, and the copy in TCRdb shows in-frame clones only, minus some. The data hold roughly 140,000 clones, with around 82% observed a single time. Sequencing used PBMCs or T cells enriched from blood (not recorded which). The receptors were gathered from a man aged 50 to 60 in a cohort exposed to, infected with or recovered from COVID-19 (not recorded which). Each CDR3 is given with its conserved first and last residue.

j_call | v_call | cdr3_length | cdr3_aa
TRBJ2-2 | TRBV18 | 14 | CASSPGQGTGELFF
TRBJ2-3 | TRBV7-9 | 14 | CASSFSGSADTQYF
TRBJ1-1 | TRBV4-2 | 15 | CASSQVHRENTEAFF
TRBJ1-3 | TRBV5-8 | 14 | CASSLDLSGNTIYF
TRBJ2-3 | TRBV7-9 | 15 | CASSLVLGGADTQYF
TRBJ2-1 | TRBV5-1 | 13 | CASSLGQYNEQFF
TRBJ1-4 | TRBV7-9 | 16 | CASSRTSGELGGKLFF
TRBJ2-1 | TRBV3-1/TRBV3-2 | 14 | CASSHLGLENEQFF
TRBJ2-1 | TRBV3-1/TRBV3-2 | 17 | CASSQVGGGSSYNEQFF
TRBJ1-2 | TRBV11-2 | 14 | CASSLERSGAGYTF
TRBJ2-7 | TRBV29-1 | 14 | CSVGSGAKSYEQYF
TRBJ1-4 | TRBV28 | 14 | CASRRQYLNEKLFF
TRBJ1-5 | TRBV18 | 14 | CASSLGQGNQPQHF
TRBJ2-3 | TRBV6-5 | 13 | CASRGGGTDTQYF
TRBJ1-2 | TRBV5-6 | 11 | CASSLDSQLTF
TRBJ1-5 | TRBV30 | 14 | CAWSGTGNSQPQHF